This T cell receptor (beta chain) was sequenced during a study of blood T cell repertoires in COVID-19. Generated by immunoSEQ multiplex PCR, the TCRdb table keeps only in-frame clones and is missing some. The sample has some 50,000 clones, around 80% seen once; the top ten hold approximately 7.7%. The TCR originated in a woman of 80 years or more with acute or convalescent COVID-19. Source material: peripheral blood.

CDR3 nucleotides: TGTGCCAGCAGCAACGATGACAGGGGGGTAAATGGCTACACCTTC. Translating gives CASSNDDRGVNGYTF. This chain connects TRBV5-6 to TRBJ1-2; 9 bases match TRBD1. The germline CDR1 and CDR2 sequences are SGHDT and YYEEEE. The CDR3 length is 15 residues. The trim removed 4 bases at V and 6 bases at J, leaving 10 bases unmatched.